What follows describes a single TCR beta chain. The data were taken from a study of blood T cell repertoires in COVID-19. Libraries were prepared by immunoSEQ multiplex PCR; TCRdb keeps only in-frame clonotypes and omits some of them. The sample contains approximately 300,000 clones, 75% to 95% of which appear only once. While infection was still active, Seattle patients were enrolled and then followed longitudinally. Sequencing was carried out using peripheral blood. This receptor was obtained from a woman aged 25-40 years with COVID-19, enrolled during active disease.

CDR3 coding DNA: TGTGCCAGCAGTGGAGGCAGCAATCAGCCCCAGCATTTT. It yields the protein CASSGGSNQPQHF. The genes are TRBV12-3 or TRBV12-4 and TRBJ1-5; the D is unclear. Trimming left V 5 bases short and J 1 base short, with 6 bases between. The CDR3 is 13 amino acids.